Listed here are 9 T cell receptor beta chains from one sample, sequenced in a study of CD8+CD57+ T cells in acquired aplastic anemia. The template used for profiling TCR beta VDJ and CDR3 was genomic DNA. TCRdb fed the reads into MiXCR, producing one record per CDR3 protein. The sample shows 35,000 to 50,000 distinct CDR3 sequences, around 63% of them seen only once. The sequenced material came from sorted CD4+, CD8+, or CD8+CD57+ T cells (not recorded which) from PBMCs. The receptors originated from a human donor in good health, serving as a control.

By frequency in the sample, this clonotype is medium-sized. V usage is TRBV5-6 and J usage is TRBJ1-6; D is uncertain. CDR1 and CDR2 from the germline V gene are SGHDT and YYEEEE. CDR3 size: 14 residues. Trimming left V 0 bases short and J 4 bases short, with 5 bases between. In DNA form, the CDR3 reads TGTGCCAGCAGCTTGGCGGGGTATAATTCACCCCTCCACTTT. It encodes CASSLAGYNSPLHF.

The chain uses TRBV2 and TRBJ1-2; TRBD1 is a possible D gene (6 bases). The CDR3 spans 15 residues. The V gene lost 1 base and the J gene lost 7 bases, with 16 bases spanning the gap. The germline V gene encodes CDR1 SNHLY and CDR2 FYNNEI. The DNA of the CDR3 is TGTGCCAGCAGTGAAGGGGACATCCAACCTATTGGCTACACCTTC. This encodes CASSEGDIQPIGYTF.

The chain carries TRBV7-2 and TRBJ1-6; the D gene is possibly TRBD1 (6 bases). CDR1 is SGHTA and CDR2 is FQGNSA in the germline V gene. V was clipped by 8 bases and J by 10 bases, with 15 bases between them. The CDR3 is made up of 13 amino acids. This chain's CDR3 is CASRPGGHSPLHF. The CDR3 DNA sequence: TGTGCCAGCCGCCCCGGGGGGCACTCACCCCTCCACTTT. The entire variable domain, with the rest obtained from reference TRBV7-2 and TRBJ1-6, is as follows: GAGVSQSPSNKVTEKGKDVELRCDPISGHTALYWYRQSLGQGLEFLIYFQGNSAPDKSGLPSDRFSAERTGGSVSTLTIQRTQQEDSAVYLCASRPGGHSPLHFGNGTRLTVT.

The CDR3 nucleotides read TGTGCCACCAGCAGAGAGGGAGTTGGAGGGGTCTACAATGAGCAGTTCTTC. This encodes CATSREGVGGVYNEQFF. The rearrangement links TRBV15 to TRBJ2-1; D is possibly TRBD2 (6 bases). Germline assignment: CDR1 LNHNV and CDR2 YYDKDF (reference sequence). The CDR3 consists of 17 residues. The germline V and J ends were trimmed by 0 bases and 3 bases, with 15 bases remaining between them.

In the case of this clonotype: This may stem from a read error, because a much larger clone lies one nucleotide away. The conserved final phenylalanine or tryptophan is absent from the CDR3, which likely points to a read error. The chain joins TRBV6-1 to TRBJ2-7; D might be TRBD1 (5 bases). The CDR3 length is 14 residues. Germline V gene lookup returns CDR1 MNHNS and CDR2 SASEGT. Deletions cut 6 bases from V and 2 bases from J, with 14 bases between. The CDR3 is CASRRTTDTYEQYL. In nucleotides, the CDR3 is TGTGCCAGCAGGAGAACGACAGATACCTACGAGCAGTACCTC.

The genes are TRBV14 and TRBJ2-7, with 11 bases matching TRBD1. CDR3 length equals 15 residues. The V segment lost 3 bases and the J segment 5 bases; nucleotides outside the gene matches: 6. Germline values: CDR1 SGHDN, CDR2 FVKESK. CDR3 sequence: CASSHSGTGGNEQYF. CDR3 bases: TGTGCCAGCAGCCATTCTGGGACAGGGGGTAACGAGCAGTACTTC.

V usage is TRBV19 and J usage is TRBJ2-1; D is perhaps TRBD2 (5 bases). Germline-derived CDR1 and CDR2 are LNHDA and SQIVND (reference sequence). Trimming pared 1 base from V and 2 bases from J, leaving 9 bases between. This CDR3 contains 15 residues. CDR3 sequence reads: CASSIGGYTYNEQFF. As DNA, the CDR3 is TGTGCCAGTAGTATAGGAGGGTACACCTACAATGAGCAGTTCTTC.

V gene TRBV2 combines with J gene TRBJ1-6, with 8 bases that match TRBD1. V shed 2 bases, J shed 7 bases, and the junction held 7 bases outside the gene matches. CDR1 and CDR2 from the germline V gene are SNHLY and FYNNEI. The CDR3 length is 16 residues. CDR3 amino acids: CASSEYLDRGNSPLHF. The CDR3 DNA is TGTGCCAGCAGTGAATACCTTGACAGGGGAAATTCACCCCTCCACTTT.

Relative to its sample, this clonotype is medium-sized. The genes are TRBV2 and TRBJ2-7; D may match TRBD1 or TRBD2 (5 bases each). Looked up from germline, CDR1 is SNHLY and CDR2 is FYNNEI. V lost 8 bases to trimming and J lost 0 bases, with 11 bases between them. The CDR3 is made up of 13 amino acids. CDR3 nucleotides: TGTGCCAGCCGGGACCGGAGCTCCTACGAGCAGTACTTC. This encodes CASRDRSSYEQYF.